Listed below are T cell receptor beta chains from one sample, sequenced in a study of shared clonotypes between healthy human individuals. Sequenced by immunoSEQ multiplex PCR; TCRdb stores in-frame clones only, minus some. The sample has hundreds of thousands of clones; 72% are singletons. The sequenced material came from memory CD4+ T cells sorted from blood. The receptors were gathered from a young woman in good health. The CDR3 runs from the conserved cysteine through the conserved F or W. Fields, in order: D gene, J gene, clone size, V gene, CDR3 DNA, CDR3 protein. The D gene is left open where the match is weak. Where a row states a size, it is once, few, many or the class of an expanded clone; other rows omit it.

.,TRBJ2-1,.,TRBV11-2,TGTGCCAGCAGCGACGGGTCCTCCTACAATGAGCAGTTCTTC,CASSDGSSYNEQFF
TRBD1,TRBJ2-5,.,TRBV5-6,TGTGCCAGCAGCCGGAAGGACAGGGTTAGGGAGACCCAGTACTTC,CASSRKDRVRETQYF
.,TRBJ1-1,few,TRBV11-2,TGTGCCAGCAGCATTCAGACGGCGAGCACTGAAGCTTTCTTT,CASSIQTASTEAFF
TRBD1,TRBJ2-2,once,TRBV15,TGTGCCACCAGCAGAAACAGGGGGCGGAACACCGGGGAGCTGTTTTTT,CATSRNRGRNTGELFF
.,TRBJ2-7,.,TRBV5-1,TGCGCCAGCAGCCAGGACGGGTACGAGCAGTACTTC,CASSQDGYEQYF
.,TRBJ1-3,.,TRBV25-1,TGTGCCACAGGTAGCTCTGGAAACACCATATATTTT,CATGSSGNTIYF
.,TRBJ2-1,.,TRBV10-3,TGTGCCACCGCAGGGGGGGGTTACAATGAGCAGTTCTTC,CATAGGGYNEQFF
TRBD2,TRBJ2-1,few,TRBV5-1,TGCGCCAGCAGCTTACTAGCGGGATCCTACAATGAGCAGTTCTTC,CASSLLAGSYNEQFF
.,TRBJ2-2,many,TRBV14,TGTGCCAGCAGCCAAGATTTAAACACCGGGGAGCTGTTTTTT,CASSQDLNTGELFF
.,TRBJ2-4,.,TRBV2,TGTGCCAGCAAACAGGAAATAGCCAAAAACATTCAGTACTTC,CASKQEIAKNIQYF
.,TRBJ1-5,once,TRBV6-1,TGTGCCAGCAGTGAAGAGTTTTTTAGCAATCAGCCCCAGCATTTT,CASSEEFFSNQPQHF
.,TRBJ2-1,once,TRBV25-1,TGTGCCAGCCAGGGGCCTGAGCAGTTCTTC,CASQGPEQFF
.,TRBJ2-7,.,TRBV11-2,TGTGCCAGCAGCTTAGGGCTCTACGGCTCCTACGAGCAGTACTTC,CASSLGLYGSYEQYF
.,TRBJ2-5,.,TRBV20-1,TGCAGTGCTAGAGAATGGGAGACCCAGTACTTC,CSAREWETQYF
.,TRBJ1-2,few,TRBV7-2,TGTGCCAGCAGCACTACGTCAGGGGCCTATGGCTACACCTTC,CASSTTSGAYGYTF
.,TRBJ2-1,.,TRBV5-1,TGCGCCAGCAGCTTGTCCTCTGGCTCCTACAATGAGCAGTTCTTC,CASSLSSGSYNEQFF
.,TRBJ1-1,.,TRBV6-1,TGTGCCAGCAGCCTTGTGAACACTGAAGCTTTCTTT,CASSLVNTEAFF
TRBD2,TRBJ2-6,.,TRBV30,TGTGCCTGGGCCAGACGGGGGGCTGGGGCCAACGTCCTGACTTTC,CAWARRGAGANVLTF
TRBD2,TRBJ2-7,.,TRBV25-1,TGTGCCAGCAGTGGGGGGGGACTAGCGGGAGCCATGACTCAAGAGCAGTACTTC,CASSGGGLAGAMTQEQYF
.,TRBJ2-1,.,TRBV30,TGTGCCTGGAGTGTACGAGTTTCCTACAATGAGCAGTTCTTC,CAWSVRVSYNEQFF
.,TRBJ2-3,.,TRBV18,TGTGCCAGCTCACCATTCCAGGAGGGGCAGGATACGCAGTATTTT,CASSPFQEGQDTQYF
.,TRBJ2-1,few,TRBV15,TGTGCCACCAGCAGAGAAGGGGGAGGACAGGCATACAATGAGCAGTTCTTC,CATSREGGGQAYNEQFF
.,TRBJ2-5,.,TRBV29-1,TGCAGCTTCCGAGGAGGGACCCGAGAGACCCAGTACTTC,CSFRGGTRETQYF
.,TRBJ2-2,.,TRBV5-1,TGCGCCAGCAGCTTCGACAGCACCGGGGAGCTGTTTTTT,CASSFDSTGELFF
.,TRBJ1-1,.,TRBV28,TGTGCCAGCAGTTTATCATCGAACACTGAAGCTTTCTTT,CASSLSSNTEAFF
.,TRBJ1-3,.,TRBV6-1,TGTGCCAGCAGTGTGGACCATGGTCGAAACACCATATATTTT,CASSVDHGRNTIYF
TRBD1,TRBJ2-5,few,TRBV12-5,TGTGCTAGTGGTTTGGGGACAGGGGTGACCCAGTACTTC,CASGLGTGVTQYF
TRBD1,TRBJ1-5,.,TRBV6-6,TGTGCCAGCAGCTCCGGGACAGGGGGCAATCAGCCCCAGCATTTT,CASSSGTGGNQPQHF
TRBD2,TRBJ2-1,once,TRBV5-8,TGTGCCAGCAGCTTGGACCTAGCGGGGAGGGATGAGCAGTTCTTC,CASSLDLAGRDEQFF
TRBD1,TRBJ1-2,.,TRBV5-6,TGTGCCAGCAGCTTGGCCGGGACAGGAGTTAACTATGGCTACACCTTC,CASSLAGTGVNYGYTF
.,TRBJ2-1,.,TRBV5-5,TGTGCCAGCAGCTTGGTTCCGGGGACGATTTCGGGAATGGTACAATATGAGCAGTTCTTC,CASSLVPGTISGMVQYEQFF
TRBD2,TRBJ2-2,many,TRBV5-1,TGCGCCAGCAGCTCAGGTACTAGCGGGACCGGGGAGCTGTTTTTT,CASSSGTSGTGELFF
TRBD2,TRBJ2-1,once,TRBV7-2,TGTGCCAGCAGCTTACTCCGCGGGAGGGGATACAATGAGCAGTTCTTC,CASSLLRGRGYNEQFF
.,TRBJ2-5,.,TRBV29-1,TGCAGCGTTGAGGTCGTGGCGAACCAAGAGACCCAGTACTTC,CSVEVVANQETQYF
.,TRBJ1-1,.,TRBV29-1,TGCAGCGGGCCGCCGCGTCTCATGAACACTGAAGCTTTCTTT,CSGPPRLMNTEAFF
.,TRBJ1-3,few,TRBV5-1,TGCGCCAGCAGCTACAGTGTGGGAGGAAACACCATATATTTT,CASSYSVGGNTIYF
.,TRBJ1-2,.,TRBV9,TGTGCCAGCAGCGGGGGGGGCCCCTACTATGGCTACACCTTC,CASSGGGPYYGYTF
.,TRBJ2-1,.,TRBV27,TGTGCCAGTATGCAGGGTCGCCCCTACAATGAGCAGTTCTTC,CASMQGRPYNEQFF
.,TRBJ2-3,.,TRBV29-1,TGCAGCGTCGTCGATGGGGCGACCACAGATACGCAGTATTTT,CSVVDGATTDTQYF
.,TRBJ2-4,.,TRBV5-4,TGTGCCAGCAGCTCCCCCTTGGGGTATCAGGGGGCCAAAAACATTCAGTACTTC,CASSSPLGYQGAKNIQYF
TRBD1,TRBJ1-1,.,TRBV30,TGTGCCTGGAGGAAGACAGGGAGAGGCACTGAAGCTTTCTTT,CAWRKTGRGTEAFF
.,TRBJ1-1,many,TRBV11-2,TGTGCCAGCAGCGTCTCAGGGAGTCCTGAAGCTTTCTTT,CASSVSGSPEAFF
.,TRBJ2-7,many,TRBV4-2,TGTGCCAGCAGCCAGTCCCTGGGTAGCAGAGGCTACGAGCAGTACTTC,CASSQSLGSRGYEQYF
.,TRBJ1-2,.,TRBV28,TGTGCCAGCAGTTTGGACAGTAACTATGGCTACACCTTC,CASSLDSNYGYTF
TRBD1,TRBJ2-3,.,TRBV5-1,TGCGCCAGCAGCCCACGGGACAGGGGCACAGATACGCAGTATTTT,CASSPRDRGTDTQYF
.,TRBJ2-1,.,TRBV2,TGTGCCAGCAGTCTGGGCCTCCCGGATGAGCAGTTCTTC,CASSLGLPDEQFF
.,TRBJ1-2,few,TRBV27,TGTGCCAGCAGTTTAGGTGCGGGAGGGCGGACCTATGGCTACACCTTC,CASSLGAGGRTYGYTF
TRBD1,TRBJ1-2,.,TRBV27,TGTGCCAGCAGGCCGGGGACAGGGGGAGTCTATGGCTACACCTTC,CASRPGTGGVYGYTF
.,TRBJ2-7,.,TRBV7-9,TGTGCCAGCAGCTTCACCGGCGGCGAGCAGTACTTC,CASSFTGGEQYF
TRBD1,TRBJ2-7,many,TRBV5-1,TGCGCCAGCAGCTTCCCCGGGACAGGGGGCTCCTACGAGCAGTACTTC,CASSFPGTGGSYEQYF
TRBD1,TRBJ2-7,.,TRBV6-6,TGTGCCAGCAGATCGGGACAGGGGTACGAGCAGTACTTC,CASRSGQGYEQYF